This record concerns one TCR beta chain sequence. Adult donors, all healthy and HIV-negative, had no recent acute infections or vaccinations. The data stem from a study of shared clonotypes between healthy human individuals. Samples underwent the assay at deep level. Original analysis: Filtering differed for immunoSEQ, which gave only junction sequences without quality scores. The assay was immunoSEQ multiplex PCR, and TCRdb's table has in-frame clones only and misses some. D and trimming were read from the DNA, whereas the V and J calls and clone size are those reported in that table. This sample has nearly 1 million clones, with about three quarters found just once. Germline V lookup: CDR1 MGHRA, CDR2 YSYEKL. The CDR3 consists of 15 residues. J was trimmed by 9 bases and V by 1 base; bases with no gene match: 4.

The receptor comes from a man younger than 35 in good health. The V call is TRBV4-1, the J call TRBJ2-1, with 12 bases matching TRBD2. Sequenced: memory CD4+ T cells sorted from blood. Described subset: CD45RA-negative fraction. This CDR3 reads CASSQGLAGVAEQFF. The CDR3 region has the DNA TGCGCCAGCAGCCAAGGACTAGCGGGAGTGGCTGAGCAGTTCTTC.